This TCR beta chain derives from a study of T cells after posttransplantation cyclophosphamide. Study-wide results and caveats: Tissue-infiltrating T cells from skin or gut overlapped little with blood T cells. Donor-recipient repertoire similarity was low at 1-2 months, rising over year one. Recipient CMV seropositivity and CMV reactivation strongly tracked TRB clonality.

Generated by immunoSEQ multiplex PCR, the TCRdb table keeps only in-frame clones and is missing some. The sample yields 51,000 or so clones, under 95% seen once. Concerning this clone: Its cognate antigen is unknown.

CDR1 and CDR2 from the germline V gene are MNHEY and SVGAGI. The length of the CDR3 is 13 residues. V lost 6 bases, J lost 7 bases, and 13 bases lay in between. On the day of bone marrow donation, the related graft donor provided peripheral blood. The receptor comes from a woman aged 25 to 45 in good health and a related stem cell transplant donor. Material: PBMCs. This chain links TRBV6-5 with TRBJ1-5; the D gene is possibly TRBD1 (5 bases). The CDR3 protein is CASSPRQGQPQHF. CDR3 sequence (DNA): TGTGCCAGCAGCCCGAGGCAGGGACAGCCCCAGCATTTT.